This T cell receptor (beta chain) was profiled in a study of T cells in Graves' hyperthyroidism and ophthalmopathy. Based on clinical symptoms, serum thyroxine and TRAb, thyroid ultrasound and orbital computed tomography, diagnoses were reached. TCR beta CDR3 regions were amplified from RNA transcripts. A set of HTBI primers served as the primers for a first-round RT-PCR of the TCR CDR3. TCRdb reprocessed the multiplex PCR reads with MiXCR, giving one entry per CDR3 protein. Of roughly 510,000 distinct CDR3 sequences in the sample, around 20% are singletons; the top ten hold about 30%. Ten or more counts support this clonotype. CDR3 length: 16 residues. V was clipped by 1 base and J by 1 base, with 13 bases between them.

The material sequenced was blood. The chain combines TRBV12-3 or TRBV12-4 with TRBJ1-2; D is undetermined. The receptor was derived from a man aged 18 to 30 with Graves' hyperthyroidism. This chain's CDR3 is CASSLEGGSLNYGYTF. CDR3 coding DNA: TGTGCCAGCAGTTTAGAGGGCGGCAGCCTTAACTATGGCTACACCTTC.